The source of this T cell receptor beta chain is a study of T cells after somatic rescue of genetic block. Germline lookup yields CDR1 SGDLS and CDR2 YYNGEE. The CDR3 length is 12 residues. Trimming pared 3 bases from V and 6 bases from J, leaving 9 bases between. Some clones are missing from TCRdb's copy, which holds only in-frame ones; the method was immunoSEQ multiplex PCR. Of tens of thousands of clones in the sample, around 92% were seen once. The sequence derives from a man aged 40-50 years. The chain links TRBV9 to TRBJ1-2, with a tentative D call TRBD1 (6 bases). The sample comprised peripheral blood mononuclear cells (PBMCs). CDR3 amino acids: CASSGRGDGYTF. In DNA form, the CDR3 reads TGTGCCAGCAGCGGCAGGGGAGATGGCTACACCTTC. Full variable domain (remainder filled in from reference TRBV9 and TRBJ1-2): DSGVTQTPKHLITATGQRVTLRCSPRSGDLSVYWYQQSLDQGLQFLIQYYNGEERAKGNILERFSAQQFPDLHSELNLSSLELGDSALYFCASSGRGDGYTFGSGTRLTVV.